This T cell receptor beta chain was sequenced during a study of monozygotic twins with inflammatory bowel disease. Looked up from germline, CDR1 is MNHEY and CDR2 is SVGEGT. CDR3 length equals 14 residues. TCRdb reprocessed the 5' RACE reads and stores each CDR3 protein as one record, lacking DNA. This sample carries approximately 200,000 distinct CDR3 sequences, with 6% to 9% going to the ten biggest clones. This chain joins TRBV6-2 or TRBV6-3 and TRBJ2-7; the TRBD2 assignment by TCRdb is unverifiable without DNA. The source material was blood. This sequence was found in a human donor with ulcerative colitis or Crohn's disease, or a healthy co-twin of an affected twin (not recorded which). This CDR3 is CASRLAGGTYEQYF.